This T cell receptor beta chain comes out of a study of Ad26.COV2.S vaccination and SARS-CoV-2 variants. Libraries were prepared by immunoSEQ multiplex PCR; TCRdb keeps only in-frame clonotypes and omits some of them. The sample has about 400,000 clones, around 92% seen once. CDR1 and CDR2 (germline): SGHRS, YFSETQ. The V end lost 5 bases, the J end lost 2 bases, and 10 bases lay between the germline ends. CDR3 length: 13 residues. Treatment defined: some 20 received Ad26.COV2.S at low or high dose, single or two shots; 5 received placebo; per-sample allocation not given. Following the first vaccine or placebo injection, samples were taken on day 63.

The sequence derives from a person aged 18-65 years who received the Ad26.COV2.S COVID-19 vaccine or a placebo. The rearrangement links TRBV5-1 to TRBJ2-5; D perhaps matches TRBD1 (5 bases). The sample here was peripheral blood, taken in a trial of Ad26.COV2.S vaccine versus placebo. CDR3 sequence: CASRRTMQETQYF. The CDR3, as DNA: TGCGCCAGCAGGAGGACAATGCAAGAGACCCAGTACTTC.